These T cell receptor beta chains were read from a single sample in a study of T cell responses to AZD1222 COVID-19 vaccine. The table came from immunoSEQ multiplex PCR; TCRdb's copy has only in-frame clones and leaves some out. Of 150,000 or so clones listed, roughly nine tenths are singletons. This specimen was peripheral blood, taken 28 days after the second AZD1222 dose. The receptors stem from an adult who received the AZD1222 COVID-19 vaccine. CDR3s include the opening cysteine and the closing phenylalanine or tryptophan. A D gene is named only where the DNA matches it firmly. Expanded clones are given a class, and other clones once, few, many or no size at all.

j_gene | v_gene | abundance | d_gene | CDR3nt | CDR3aa
TRBJ1-5 | TRBV27 | - | - | TGTGCCAGCAGTTTAGTGGAGGGGAATCAGCCCCAGCATTTT | CASSLVEGNQPQHF
TRBJ1-5 | TRBV6-6 | - | TRBD1 | TGTGCCAGCAGTTATTCCAGGGGGGACTATCAGCCCCAGCATTTT | CASSYSRGDYQPQHF
TRBJ2-5 | TRBV9 | - | - | TGTGCCAGCAGCGCCGGGACTCTCGTAGGAGCCCAGTACTTC | CASSAGTLVGAQYF
TRBJ2-5 | TRBV6-5 | - | - | TGTGCCAGCGGATTGGGGATGGAAGAGACCCAGTACTTC | CASGLGMEETQYF
TRBJ1-2 | TRBV25-1 | few | TRBD1 | TGTGCCAGCAGTCGTGGACAGGCTAACTATGGCTACACCTTC | CASSRGQANYGYTF
TRBJ2-2 | TRBV10-1 | - | - | TGCGCCAGCAGTGAGACAGGCTACTTACCGAGGAACACCGGGGAGCTGTTTTTT | CASSETGYLPRNTGELFF
TRBJ1-6 | TRBV6-2/TRBV6-3 | - | TRBD1 | TGTGCCAGCAGTTGGGGGACAGGGCAGTCACCCCTCCACTTT | CASSWGTGQSPLHF
TRBJ1-1 | TRBV10-3 | once | TRBD1 | TGTGCCATCAGAAACAGGGGGCTGACTGAAGCTTTCTTT | CAIRNRGLTEAFF
TRBJ2-5 | TRBV14 | - | - | TGTGCCAGCAGCCAGGGGTGGGGGAAATATGAAGAGACCCAGTACTTC | CASSQGWGKYEETQYF
TRBJ1-6 | TRBV6-5 | once | - | TGTGCCACCTCGGTCCGGGGACGGATTAATTCACCCCTCCACTTT | CATSVRGRINSPLHF
TRBJ1-2 | TRBV6-1 | once | - | TGTGCCAGCAGTGAACAGGTGATCTATGGCTACACCTTC | CASSEQVIYGYTF
TRBJ2-3 | TRBV5-1 | - | TRBD2 | TGCGCCAGCAGCTCACTAGCGGACCCGGTGGATACGCAGTATTTT | CASSSLADPVDTQYF
TRBJ1-6 | TRBV7-9 | few | TRBD1 | TGTGCCAGCACTTTAACGACAGGGACGAACAGGAATTCACCCCTCCACTTT | CASTLTTGTNRNSPLHF
TRBJ1-5 | TRBV7-8 | - | - | TGTGCCAGCAGCTTAGCGAACCCGGGGGTGGATCAGCCCCAGCATTTT | CASSLANPGVDQPQHF
TRBJ1-2 | TRBV29-1 | - | TRBD1 | TGCAGCGCATCACAGGGGAACTATGGCTACACCTTC | CSASQGNYGYTF
TRBJ2-3 | TRBV7-2 | once | TRBD2 | TGTGCCAGCATCCTACTAGCGGGGGTCACAGATACGCAGTATTTT | CASILLAGVTDTQYF
TRBJ2-7 | TRBV7-9 | - | - | TGTGCCAGCAGCCCAGGTCCCGGCGAGCAGTACTTC | CASSPGPGEQYF
TRBJ2-2 | TRBV7-9 | - | - | TGTGCCAGCAGCTCGGACACCGGGGAGCTGTTTTTT | CASSSDTGELFF
TRBJ2-7 | TRBV19 | - | - | TGTGCCAGTAGTTCCAGTCCCAGCTCCTACGAGCAGTACTTC | CASSSSPSSYEQYF
TRBJ1-2 | TRBV10-3 | - | TRBD1 | TGTGCCATTACAACCCGACAGGGAGGCTATGGCTACACCTTC | CAITTRQGGYGYTF
TRBJ1-2 | TRBV29-1 | - | - | TGCAGCGTTGCGGACAGTTCAAGCTATGGCTACACCTTC | CSVADSSSYGYTF
TRBJ1-1 | TRBV5-4 | - | - | TGTGCCAGCAGCCCTGGGTCGAACACTGAAGCTTTCTTT | CASSPGSNTEAFF
TRBJ2-3 | TRBV14 | - | TRBD2 | TGTGCCAGCAGCCAAGGACTAGCGGGGGGCACAGATACGCAGTATTTT | CASSQGLAGGTDTQYF